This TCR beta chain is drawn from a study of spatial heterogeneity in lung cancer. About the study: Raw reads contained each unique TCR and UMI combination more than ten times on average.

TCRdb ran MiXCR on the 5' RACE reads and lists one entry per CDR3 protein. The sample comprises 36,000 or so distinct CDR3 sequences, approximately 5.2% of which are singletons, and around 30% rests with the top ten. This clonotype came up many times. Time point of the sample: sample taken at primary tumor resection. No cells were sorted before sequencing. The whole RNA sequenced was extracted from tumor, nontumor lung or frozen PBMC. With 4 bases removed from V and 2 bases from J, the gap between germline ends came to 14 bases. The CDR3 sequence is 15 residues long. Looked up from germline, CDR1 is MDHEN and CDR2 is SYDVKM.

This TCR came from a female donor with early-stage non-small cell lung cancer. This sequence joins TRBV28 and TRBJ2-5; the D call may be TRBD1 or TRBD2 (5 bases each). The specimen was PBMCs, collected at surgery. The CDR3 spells CASSSPPGRQETQYF. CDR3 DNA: TGTGCCAGCAGTTCACCCCCGGGACGGCAAGAGACCCAGTACTTC. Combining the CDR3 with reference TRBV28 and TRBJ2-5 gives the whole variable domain DVKVTQSSRYLVKRTGEKVFLECVQDMDHENMFWYRQDPGLGLRLIYFSYDVKMKEKGDIPEGYSVSREKKERFSLILESASTNQTSMYLCASSSPPGRQETQYFGPGTRLLVL.